The 18 T cell receptor beta chains reported below all come from one sample, sequenced in a study of technical replicates of blood from several donors. Assay used: immunoSEQ multiplex PCR; TCRdb lists only in-frame clones, some missing. Altogether more than 65,000 clones are present, around 94% being singletons, with the ten largest covering 0.2% to 0.3%. What was sequenced was T cells isolated from PBMCs. Receptors originate from a human donor in good health.

This rearrangement joins TRBV9 to TRBJ2-3; tentatively, D is TRBD1 (6 bases). The germline CDR1 and CDR2 sequences are SGDLS and YYNGEE. Trimming took off 0 bases at V and 4 bases at J, with 12 bases between the two ends. The CDR3 spans 15 residues. The CDR3: CASSVASGHPDTQYF. The CDR3 bases are TGTGCCAGCAGCGTAGCATCGGGACACCCAGATACGCAGTATTTT.

V usage is TRBV10-3 and J usage is TRBJ1-3, with 7 bases that match TRBD1. Germline V gives CDR1 ENHRY, CDR2 SYGVKD. Trimming removed 0 bases from V and 0 bases from J; junction bases left unmatched: 2. The length of the CDR3 is 16 residues. This chain's CDR3 is CAISESGQLSGNTIYF. In DNA, the CDR3 is TGTGCCATCAGTGAGTCGGGACAGCTCTCTGGAAACACCATATATTTT.

The chain uses TRBV7-6 and TRBJ2-3, with TRBD2 identical over 8 bases. The V and J ends lost 2 bases and 4 bases, in that order; junction bases with no gene match: 8. CDR1 is SGHVS, CDR2 FNYEAQ, per germline. CDR3 length: 16 residues. CDR3 in DNA: TGTGCCAGCAGCTTATCTTCGGGGGGGCGTGCAGATACGCAGTATTTT. This gives the protein CASSLSSGGRADTQYF.

The chain joins TRBV2 to TRBJ1-5; D ambiguous. The germline V gene has CDR1 SNHLY and CDR2 FYNNEI. V lost 5 bases and J lost 9, with 17 bases in between. The CDR3 runs 14 residues. CDR3 amino acids: CASSLAGPLGPQHF. In nucleotides, the CDR3 is TGTGCCAGCAGTCTCGCAGGCCCCTTAGGGCCCCAGCATTTT.

V gene TRBV7-9 combines with J gene TRBJ2-6, with D maybe TRBD1 (5 bases). Germline V gives CDR1 SEHNR, CDR2 FQNEAQ (reference sequence). Trimming left V 4 bases short and J 1 base short, with 14 bases between. This CDR3 has 17 residues. The CDR3 DNA reads TGTGCCAGCAGCTCGCGACCCCAGGGATCTGGGGCCAACGTCCTGACTTTC. Protein product: CASSSRPQGSGANVLTF. The full variable domain, completed using reference TRBV7-9 and TRBJ2-6, is DTGVSQNPRHKITKRGQNVTFRCDPISEHNRLYWYRQTLGQGPEFLTYFQNEAQLEKSRLLSDRFSAERPKGSFSTLEIQRTEQGDSAMYLCASSSRPQGSGANVLTFGAGSRLTVL.

The V and J genes are TRBV7-6 and TRBJ2-7, with a weak D call TRBD1 (5 bases). Deletions cut 2 bases from V and 6 bases from J, with 11 bases between. The CDR3 has 13 amino acids. Germline-derived CDR1 and CDR2 are SGHVS and FNYEAQ. Written as DNA, the CDR3 is TGTGCCAGCAGCTTATCAGGGTCACTCGAGCAGTACTTC. Amino acid sequence: CASSLSGSLEQYF.

This chain links TRBV7-7 with TRBJ2-5; the match to TRBD2 covers 9 bases. Germline lookup yields CDR1 SSHAT and CDR2 FNYEAQ (reference sequence). The CDR3 covers 15 residues. Unmatched junction bases numbered 7, after V lost 5 bases and J lost 3 bases. The DNA for the CDR3 is TGTGCCAGCAGCCGTAGCGGGAGCGCTGAAGAGACCCAGTACTTC. The encoded protein is CASSRSGSAEETQYF.

The chain carries TRBV9 and TRBJ1-1, with 7 bases fitting TRBD1. Germline trimming cut 1 base from V and 1 base from J; bases unmatched to any gene: 7. The CDR3 extends over 16 amino acids. Germline V gene sequence: CDR1 SGDLS, CDR2 YYNGEE. The CDR3 loop reads CASSVRPGTANTEAFF. The DNA for the CDR3 is TGTGCCAGCAGCGTACGTCCTGGGACAGCGAACACTGAAGCTTTCTTT.

The genes are TRBV6-1 and TRBJ2-5, with 7 bases matching TRBD2. V shed 6 bases, J shed 4 bases, and the junction held 11 bases outside the gene matches. The CDR3 is 15 residues long. Germline-derived CDR1 and CDR2 are MNHNS and SASEGT. CDR3 DNA: TGTGCCAGCAGCAAGGAGACGGGGAGGGGAGAGACCCAGTACTTC. This codes for CASSKETGRGETQYF.

The chain uses TRBV4-1 and TRBJ2-5; D ambiguous. The ends were cut back, 1 base at V and 5 bases at J, with 11 bases in the middle. The V gene's germline CDR1 is MGHRA and CDR2 YSYEKL. The CDR3 is 14 amino acids. For the CDR3, the DNA is TGCGCCAGCAGCCAAGCGTCTAGTATCGAGACCCAGTACTTC. Protein: CASSQASSIETQYF.

The genes are TRBV2 and TRBJ2-3, with D tentatively TRBD1 (6 bases). The V and J ends lost 8 bases and 2 bases respectively, with 14 bases between them. Germline V gene sequence: CDR1 SNHLY, CDR2 FYNNEI. CDR3 length: 14 residues. CDR3 sequence reads: CASLEDSLTDTQYF. CDR3 nucleotide sequence: TGTGCCAGCTTGGAGGACAGCCTCACAGATACGCAGTATTTT.

This clone has a single count. The CDR3 bases are TGTGCCAGCAGGGAGACGGGGGGGAATCAGCCCCAGCATTTT. This encodes CASRETGGNQPQHF. This chain connects TRBV28 to TRBJ1-5; D may be TRBD1 (5 bases). Trimming removed 6 bases at V and 4 bases at J, with 13 bases between. CDR3 length equals 14 residues. The germline V gene encodes CDR1 MDHEN and CDR2 SYDVKM.

The genes are TRBV10-3 and TRBJ2-1; D not resolved. V was shortened by 0 bases and J by 5 bases, with 17 bases between the two germline ends. The germline V gene has CDR1 ENHRY and CDR2 SYGVKD. There are 17 residues in the CDR3. DNA for the CDR3: TGTGCCATCAGTGAGTCACTCCTTAACGCCGATGACAATGAGCAGTTCTTC. The encoded protein is CAISESLLNADDNEQFF.

The CDR3: CASSQPLMESAEAFF. Written as DNA, the CDR3 is TGCGCCAGCAGCCAGCCCCTTATGGAGTCGGCTGAAGCTTTCTTT. J is TRBJ1-1 and V is TRBV4-1; D is unresolved. Germline V gene data show CDR1 as MGHRA and CDR2 as YSYEKL. The CDR3 contains 15 residues. V shed 3 bases and J shed 6 bases, with 17 bases lying between them.

This chain links TRBV18 with TRBJ2-2; TRBD1 matches at 9 bases. Germline V gene data show CDR1 as KGHSH and CDR2 as LQKENI. The ends lost 8 bases at V and 1 base at J; junction bases unmatched: 5. The CDR3 spans 15 residues. The CDR3: CASPGTGMNTGELFF. As DNA, the CDR3 is TGTGCCAGCCCGGGGACAGGGATGAACACCGGGGAGCTGTTTTTT.

The gene calls are TRBV30 and TRBJ1-3, with unresolved D. This CDR3 comprises 14 residues. The germline V and J ends were trimmed by 0 bases and 0 bases, with 6 bases remaining between them. Germline V gene sequence: CDR1 GTSNPN, CDR2 SVGIG (reference sequence). The CDR3 protein is CAWSVRVSGNTIYF. The CDR3 DNA sequence: TGTGCCTGGAGTGTACGAGTCTCTGGAAACACCATATATTTT.

The genes are TRBV5-6 and TRBJ2-7; 10 nucleotides match TRBD2. Germline V gene sequence: CDR1 SGHDT, CDR2 YYEEEE. With V trimmed by 2 bases and J by 2 bases, 7 bases remained unmatched. The CDR3 contains 16 residues. CDR3 nucleotides: TGTGCCAGCAGCTTTCTAGCGGGAGAACCCACCTACGAGCAGTACTTC. Its protein product is CASSFLAGEPTYEQYF.

The rearrangement joins TRBV5-6 to TRBJ2-1, with D perhaps matching TRBD2 (6 bases). Deletions cut 1 base from V and 0 bases from J, with 11 bases between. The CDR3 sequence is 16 residues long. CDR1 SGHDT and CDR2 YYEEEE come from the germline V gene. The CDR3: CASSLYVGSSYNEQFF. As DNA, the CDR3 is TGTGCCAGCAGCTTGTATGTCGGGAGCTCCTACAATGAGCAGTTCTTC.